This T cell receptor (beta chain) was obtained from a study of OX40 agonist ivuxolimab in advanced cancers. Study outcomes and limitations: At 0.1 to 3.0 mg/kg and by week 6, clonal expansion occurred in CD4+ and CD8+ blood T cells. Relative to CD4+ cells, CD8+ T cells on average had more expanded clones.

Comment on this clone: The antigen remains unidentified.

TCRdb keeps only in-frame clones here, not all; method: immunoSEQ multiplex PCR. In the table there are 80,000 or so clones, 80% to 95% of which are singletons. The TCR originated in an adult with an advanced solid tumor such as melanoma, head and neck, liver or kidney cancer. Sequencing used CD4+ or CD8+ T cells sorted from blood, obtained in a trial of the OX40 agonist ivuxolimab.

CDR3 bases: TGTGCCAGCAGTTATCAGCAGAAGCAGTACTTC. Its translation: CASSYQQKQYF. J is TRBJ2-7 and V is TRBV6-5; D gene ambiguous. The CDR3 extends over 11 amino acids. V was clipped by 3 bases and J by 8 bases, with 8 bases between them. CDR1 and CDR2 (germline): MNHEY, SVGAGI.